These 25 T cell receptor beta chains came from one sample sequenced in a study of control samples from healthy donors and cancer patients (TCRdb year 2020). Libraries were prepared through the immunoSEQ multiplex PCR assay. Imported from immuneACCESS, the table was reduced by TCRdb to in-frame sequences with V and J called. These copies leave out some clones; in studies compared against another copy, an unresolved V gene accounts for under half, and the cause of the remainder is not known. The sample has about 110,000 clones on record, 75% to 95% of them singletons. 3.5% to 4.5% of the sample belongs to the ten largest clones. Sequences were obtained from blood. The source is a human donor in good health. The donor label of this sample is uncertain.

This clone has just one count. This rearrangement joins TRBV6-1 to TRBJ1-2; 8 bases align to TRBD1. Germline CDR1 MNHNS, CDR2 SASEGT. The V segment lost 3 bases and the J segment 6 bases; nucleotides outside the gene matches: 9. This CDR3 is 15 amino acids long. The CDR3 here is CASSEWQGAVDGYTF. The CDR3 DNA reads as TGTGCCAGCAGTGAGTGGCAGGGGGCCGTGGATGGCTACACCTTC.

The gene calls are TRBV4-1 and TRBJ2-2; TRBD2 agrees at 11 bases. Germline trimming cut 0 bases from V and 5 bases from J; bases unmatched to any gene: 14. CDR3 length: 20 amino acids. Germline assignment: CDR1 MGHRA and CDR2 YSYEKL. In DNA, the CDR3 is TGCGCCAGCAGCCAAGATTACCCCTCTAGCGGGGGGCCAATAACCGGGGAGCTGTTTTTT. This sequence encodes CASSQDYPSSGGPITGELFF.

The chain employs TRBV19 and TRBJ1-5, with 7 bases fitting TRBD1. Germline V gene data show CDR1 as LNHDA and CDR2 as SQIVND (reference sequence). J lost 6 bases, V lost 6 bases, and 5 bases had no gene match. This CDR3 spans 13 amino acids. The CDR3 is CASSDRAGQPQHF. In DNA, the CDR3 is TGTGCCAGTAGCGACAGGGCCGGTCAGCCCCAGCATTTT.

The V and J genes are TRBV27 and TRBJ1-5, with D possibly matching TRBD1 (6 bases). The ends were cut back, 4 bases at V and 1 base at J, with 11 bases in the middle. The CDR3 is 15 amino acids. The germline V gene has CDR1 MNHEY and CDR2 SMNVEV (reference sequence). Here the CDR3 reads CASSSDRRSNQPQHF. The CDR3 DNA reads as TGTGCCAGCAGTTCCGACAGGAGGAGCAATCAGCCCCAGCATTTT.

The chain couples TRBV7-8 to TRBJ1-6; no clear D gene. The V end lost 3 bases, the J end lost 7 bases, and 4 bases lay between the germline ends. The germline V gene encodes CDR1 SGHVS and CDR2 FQNEAQ. CDR3 length: 12 amino acids. The CDR3 sequence is CASSFRNSPLHF. The CDR3 nucleotides read TGTGCCAGCAGCTTCCGGAATTCACCCCTCCACTTT.

With regard to this clone: The sample carries other DNA sequences with the same CDR3. The chain couples TRBV5-6 to TRBJ2-1; D is uncertain. The CDR3 runs to 12 residues. V lost 0 bases, J lost 7 bases, and 5 bases lay in between. CDR1 is SGHDT and CDR2 is YYEEEE in the germline V gene. CDR3 sequence (DNA): TGTGCCAGCAGCTTGGTGCGGAATGAGCAGTTCTTC. Protein sequence: CASSLVRNEQFF.

This rearrangement joins TRBV6-5 to TRBJ2-7, with 9 bases fitting TRBD1. The CDR3 sequence is 15 residues long. The V gene end was trimmed by 9 bases and the J gene end by 1 base; junction bases not matched to a gene: 10. The germline CDR1 and CDR2 sequences are MNHEY and SVGAGI. In DNA form, the CDR3 reads TGTGCCAGTCGAACGGGACAGGGAGGTTCCTACGAGCAGTACTTC. Its translation: CASRTGQGGSYEQYF.

The chain couples TRBV6-4 to TRBJ2-1; 7 bases are a match to TRBD2. The CDR3 sequence is 15 residues long. CDR1 and CDR2 from the germline V gene are MRHNA and SNTAGT. V was clipped by 2 bases and J by 10 bases; unmatched bases: 11. CDR3: CASSDRTRGLVEQFF. The CDR3 region has the DNA TGTGCCAGCAGTGACCGGACTAGAGGGTTGGTAGAGCAGTTCTTC.

V usage is TRBV18 and J usage is TRBJ1-6, with 10 bases matching TRBD1. CDR1 and CDR2 (germline): KGHSH, LQKENI. This CDR3 contains 18 residues. The ends lost 6 bases at V and 6 bases at J; junction bases unmatched: 14. The CDR3 region is CASSPRDRGAYSNSPLHF. CDR3 DNA: TGTGCCAGCTCGCCCCGGGACAGGGGAGCGTATAGTAATTCACCCCTCCACTTT.

In this sample, this clone turned up once. The gene calls are TRBV11-2 and TRBJ1-1; 8 bases agree with TRBD1. J gave up 1 base and V 5 bases, and 3 bases lay outside the gene matches. Germline CDR1 and CDR2: SGHAT and FQNNGV. CDR3 size: 14 residues. The CDR3 DNA reads TGTGCCAGCAGCCTGGGACAGGCGAACACTGAAGCTTTCTTT. It encodes CASSLGQANTEAFF.

The V call is TRBV12-3 or TRBV12-4, the J call TRBJ1-2; 7 positions match TRBD1. The ends lost 6 bases at V and 4 bases at J; junction bases unmatched: 5. The CDR3 loop spans 13 amino acids. CDR3 nucleotide sequence: TGTGCCAGCAGACTGGGACAGCTCTATGGCTACACCTTC. It specifies CASRLGQLYGYTF.

The rearrangement links TRBV5-4 to TRBJ1-6; D is unresolved. Germline V gives CDR1 SGHNT, CDR2 YYREEE (reference sequence). V lost 1 base and J lost 10, with 12 bases in between. CDR3 length: 14 amino acids. The CDR3 DNA reads TGTGCCAGCAGCTTGAGGGTTTCCGAATCACCCCTCCACTTT. This sequence encodes CASSLRVSESPLHF. The whole variable domain, remainder taken from reference TRBV5-4 and TRBJ1-6, is ETGVTQSPTHLIKTRGQQVTLRCSSQSGHNTVSWYQQALGQGPQFIFQYYREEENGRGNFPPRFSGLQFPNYSSELNVNALELDDSALYLCASSLRVSESPLHFGNGTRLTVT.

DNA of the CDR3: TGTGCCATCAGGTCAGGGGCCCGCCGTAACAATGAGCAGTTCTTC. Its protein product is CAIRSGARRNNEQFF. The gene calls are TRBV10-3 and TRBJ2-1; a weak D match, TRBD1 (6 bases). The CDR3 loop spans 15 amino acids. CDR1 and CDR2 (germline): ENHRY, SYGVKD. V shed 6 bases and J shed 5 bases, with 17 bases lying between them.

The V and J genes are TRBV2 and TRBJ1-1; D unclear. The germline V gene has CDR1 SNHLY and CDR2 FYNNEI. The CDR3 runs 13 residues. The V and J ends lost 7 bases and 4 bases respectively, with 13 bases between them. This chain's CDR3 is CASNRRTGTEAFF. CDR3 coding DNA: TGTGCCAGCAACCGCAGGACGGGCACTGAAGCTTTCTTT.

The V and J genes are TRBV9 and TRBJ1-6, with 7 bases identical to TRBD1. This CDR3 spans 15 amino acids. V shed 3 bases and J 7 bases; nucleotides not matched to a gene: 7. Per the germline V gene, CDR1 is SGDLS and CDR2 is YYNGEE. The CDR3 is CASSEGASENSPLHF. CDR3 coding DNA: TGTGCCAGCAGCGAGGGGGCTTCCGAGAATTCACCCCTCCACTTT.

CDR3: CASRPTGASAEAFF. Here the CDR3 DNA reads TGCGCCAGCAGGCCCACAGGGGCGTCGGCTGAAGCTTTCTTT. The V call is TRBV5-1, the J call TRBJ1-1, with 7 bases identical to TRBD1. This CDR3 spans 14 amino acids. After removal of 5 bases from V and 6 bases from J, the junction contained 10 bases not matched to a gene. Germline V gene data show CDR1 as SGHRS and CDR2 as YFSETQ.

V is TRBV19 and J is TRBJ1-4, with no clear D. CDR3 size: 14 residues. Germline V gene lookup returns CDR1 LNHDA and CDR2 SQIVND (reference sequence). V was trimmed by 6 bases and J by 7 bases, leaving 15 bases between them. The CDR3 DNA is TGTGCCAGTAGCGCATCAGGAGGCCTTGAAAAACTGTTTTTT. Protein product: CASSASGGLEKLFF.

The rearrangement joins TRBV14 to TRBJ1-6; 7 nucleotides match TRBD1. CDR1 is SGHDN, CDR2 FVKESK, per germline. This CDR3 spans 15 amino acids. V was pared by 0 bases and J by 10 bases, with 6 bases of the junction left unmatched. The CDR3 region has the DNA TGTGCCAGCAGCCAAGATCAAGGGGGCGGATCACCCCTCCACTTT. This sequence encodes CASSQDQGGGSPLHF. The full variable domain, with the rest looked up from reference TRBV14 and TRBJ1-6, is EAGVTQFPSHSVIEKGQTVTLRCDPISGHDNLYWYRRVMGKEIKFLLHFVKESKQDESGMPNNRFLAERTGGTYSTLKVQPAELEDSGVYFCASSQDQGGGSPLHFGNGTRLTVT.

This chain links TRBV27 with TRBJ2-7; D could derive from TRBD1 or TRBD2 (5 bases each). This CDR3 region has 15 residues. Trimming removed 5 bases from V and 2 bases from J, with 16 bases in between. In germline, CDR1 is MNHEY, CDR2 SMNVEV (reference sequence). The CDR3 DNA follows: TGTGCCAGCAGTCCCAATTTGGGGGATCCCTACGAGCAGTACTTC. Protein product: CASSPNLGDPYEQYF.

The V gene is TRBV4-2, the J gene TRBJ1-5; 8 bases are a match to TRBD1. CDR1 LGHNA and CDR2 YNFKEQ come from the germline V gene. The length of the CDR3 is 17 residues. The V segment lost 3 bases and the J segment 0 bases; nucleotides outside the gene matches: 7. The CDR3 region is CASSQTGARDSNQPQHF. CDR3 bases: TGTGCCAGCAGCCAGACAGGGGCGAGAGATAGCAATCAGCCCCAGCATTTT.

Comment on this clone: Mismatch with germline at one junction end may stem from a read error. V gene TRBV7-7 combines with J gene TRBJ1-2; D remains ambiguous. CDR1 is SSHAT, CDR2 FNYEAQ, per germline (reference sequence). The CDR3 consists of 16 residues. The CDR3 sequence: CASSFRLPTENYGYTF. The CDR3 DNA sequence: TGTGCTAGCAGCTTCCGACTTCCTACTGAGAACTATGGCTACACCTTC.

The gene calls are TRBV2 and TRBJ1-5, with D possibly being TRBD1 (5 bases). V lost 6 bases, J lost 4 bases, and 10 bases lay in between. Per the germline V gene, CDR1 is SNHLY and CDR2 is FYNNEI. This CDR3 is built from 13 residues. The CDR3 region has the DNA TGTGCCAGCAGCCCGGGACTTAATCAGCCCCAGCATTTT. This encodes CASSPGLNQPQHF.

The DNA of the CDR3 is TGTGCCAGCAGCGCCGGTCAAGACTTCGGGTACGAGCAGTACTTC. Translating it yields CASSAGQDFGYEQYF. V usage is TRBV9 and J usage is TRBJ2-7; D is unclear. V gave up 3 bases and J gave up 4 bases, with 17 bases separating them. There are 15 residues in the CDR3. The germline gives CDR1 SGDLS, CDR2 YYNGEE.

The chain employs TRBV18 and TRBJ2-3; D is possibly TRBD1 (6 bases). CDR1 is KGHSH and CDR2 is LQKENI in the germline V gene. This CDR3 has 15 residues. V lost 3 bases and J lost 0, with 10 bases in between. The CDR3 spells CASSPPGASTDTQYF. The CDR3 nucleotides read TGTGCCAGCTCACCTCCAGGGGCTAGCACAGATACGCAGTATTTT. Drawing the rest from reference TRBV18 and TRBJ2-3, the complete variable domain is NAGVMQNPRHLVRRRGQEARLRCSPMKGHSHVYWYRQLPEEGLKFMVYLQKENIIDESGMPKERFSAEFPKEGPSILRIQQVVRGDSAAYFCASSPPGASTDTQYFGPGTRLTVL.

V gene TRBV29-1 combines with J gene TRBJ1-1; D gene ambiguous. Germline assignment: CDR1 SQVTM and CDR2 ANQGSEA. The V end was cut by 0 bases, the J end by 1 base, with 12 bases between. The CDR3 runs to 15 residues. The CDR3 sequence is CSVEDPSHPNTEAFF. CDR3 in DNA: TGCAGCGTTGAAGATCCCTCGCATCCGAACACTGAAGCTTTCTTT. The full variable domain, with the rest looked up from reference TRBV29-1 and TRBJ1-1, is SAVISQKPSRDICQRGTSLTIQCQVDSQVTMMFWYRQQPGQSLTLIATANQGSEATYESGFVIDKFPISRPNLTFSTLTVSNMSPEDSSIYLCSVEDPSHPNTEAFFGQGTRLTVV.